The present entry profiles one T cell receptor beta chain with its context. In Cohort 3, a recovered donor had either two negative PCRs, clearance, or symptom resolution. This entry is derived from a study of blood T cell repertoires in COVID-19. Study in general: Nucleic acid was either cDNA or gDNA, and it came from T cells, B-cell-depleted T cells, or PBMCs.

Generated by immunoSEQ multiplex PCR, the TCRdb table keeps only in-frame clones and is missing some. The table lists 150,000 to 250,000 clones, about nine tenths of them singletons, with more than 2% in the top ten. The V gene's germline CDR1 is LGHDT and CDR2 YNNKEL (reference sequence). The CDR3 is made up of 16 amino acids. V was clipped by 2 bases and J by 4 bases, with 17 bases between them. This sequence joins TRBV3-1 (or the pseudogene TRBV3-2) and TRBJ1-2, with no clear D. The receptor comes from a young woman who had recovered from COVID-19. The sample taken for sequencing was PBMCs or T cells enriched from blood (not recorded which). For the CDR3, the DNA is TGTGCCAGCAGCCAAACTAGTCCGGGCAAGGGCTATGGCTACACCTTC. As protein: CASSQTSPGKGYGYTF.